The clone carrying this T cell receptor (beta chain) was counted a few times. What it binds is unknown. Next came a second PCR, run for about 6 to 11 cycles, which used a sample-barcoded 5' primer along with a J-beta primer mix. Individual samples furnished no less than 3 million CDR3-containing paired-end reads apiece. MiXCR was run by TCRdb on the 5' RACE reads, yielding one entry per CDR3 protein. The sample yields 700,000 or so distinct CDR3 sequences, about a fifth seen once. This sample is part of a study of blood T cells in healthy people across ages. Study-wide context: About one barcoded beta molecule per two T cells came from capture by template switching.

The CDR3 is made up of 15 amino acids. The ends lost 4 bases at V and 2 bases at J; junction bases unmatched: 3. CDR1 and CDR2 (germline): SGHKS, YYEKEE (reference sequence). Healthy Caucasian individuals from Russia aged about 6 to 90 were enrolled as donors. Whole-study findings and limits: A roughly linear fall in TCR beta diversity per million T cells was seen with increasing age.

The source of this sequence is a man aged 65 to 85 in good health. The material sequenced was blood. The chain couples TRBV5-5 to TRBJ2-2; 9 nucleotides line up with TRBD2. The CDR3 sequence is CASSVAGANTGELFF. CDR3 sequence (DNA): TGTGCCAGCAGCGTAGCGGGAGCTAACACCGGGGAGCTGTTTTTT.